These 4 T cell receptor beta chains share one sample of origin, sequenced in a study of vaccination effects on CD4 cells after COVID-19 (dated by TCRdb to between 2021 and 2022). Libraries came from the immunoSEQ multiplex PCR assay. Not all clones reach the TCRdb copy of this immuneACCESS table, which keeps in-frame sequences only. Checked studies attribute under half of the gap to unresolved V genes and leave the rest unexplained. This sample has some 63,000 clones in its table, and approximately 70% of those were observed once. The ten top clones hold approximately 20% of the sample. After about 9 days of culture, CD4+ T cells were isolated with the EasySep CD4+ T cell isolation kit. These receptors lack a known antigen. This material consisted of CD4+ T cells from PBMCs cultured without peptide, taken before COVID-19 vaccination. The receptors originated from a human donor who had a prior SARS-CoV-2 infection.

V is TRBV4-1 and J is TRBJ2-7; D is perhaps TRBD1 (5 bases). CDR3 length equals 15 residues. Looked up from germline, CDR1 is MGHRA and CDR2 is YSYEKL. V was trimmed by 1 base and J by 8 bases, leaving 18 bases between them. CDR3: CASSQGGETLMKQYF. The CDR3 nucleotides read TGCGCCAGCAGCCAAGGGGGCGAAACCCTAATGAAGCAGTACTTC.

V usage is TRBV10-3 and J usage is TRBJ1-2; no reliable D call. V lost 0 bases, J lost 5 bases, and 10 bases lay in between. Germline V gene lookup returns CDR1 ENHRY and CDR2 SYGVKD. The CDR3 is 14 amino acids. In DNA, the CDR3 is TGTGCCATCAGTGAGTCGATTCAGGTTTATGGCTACACCTTC. Translating gives CAISESIQVYGYTF.

A few counts support this clone. This chain links TRBV18 with TRBJ1-1, with unresolved D. Germline V gives CDR1 KGHSH, CDR2 LQKENI. The CDR3 has 13 residues. Trimming removed 0 bases from V and 1 base from J, with 3 bases in between. CDR3 in DNA: TGTGCCAGCTCACCACCGGGGAACACTGAAGCTTTCTTT. This translates into CASSPPGNTEAFF.

A remark on this clone: At one end, the junction sequence differs from germline, possibly due to a read error. The chain links TRBV11-3 to TRBJ2-4; TRBD1 might be the D (5 bases). The CDR3 runs to 13 residues. Germline CDR1 and CDR2: SGHNT and YENEEA. The CDR3 sequence is CASSLDSGDIQYF. Here the CDR3 DNA reads TGTGCCAGCAGCCTAGACAGTGGAGACATTCAGTACTTC. Drawing the rest from reference TRBV11-3 and TRBJ2-4, the complete variable domain is EAGVVQSPRYKIIEKKQPVAFWCNPISGHNTLYWYLQNLGQGPELLIRYENEEAVDDSQLPKDRFSAERLKGVDSTLKIQPAELGDSAVYLCASSLDSGDIQYFGAGTRLSVL.